This T cell receptor (beta chain) is drawn from a study of T cell responses to AZD1222 COVID-19 vaccine. Study-wide results and limits: CD4 TCRs covered the whole spike, strongest at regions 160-218 and 743-854.

With regard to this clone: Its antigen is unknown.

The data were produced by immunoSEQ multiplex PCR, yet TCRdb's version contains in-frame clones alone and is incomplete. Of around 94,000 clones listed, 85% to 90% are singletons. The CDR3 loop spans 12 amino acids. The V end lost 9 bases, the J end lost 10 bases, and 15 bases lay between the germline ends. From germline, CDR1 is MNHEY and CDR2 SVGAGI. Sequenced material: peripheral blood, taken on day 0 of AZD1222 vaccination. The sequence came from an adult in good health. The gene calls are TRBV6-5 and TRBJ1-4, with a tentative D call TRBD1 (5 bases). The CDR3 sequence is CASYAGDGKLFF. CDR3 nucleotides: TGTGCCAGTTATGCCGGGGACGGAAAACTGTTTTTT.